This T cell receptor (beta chain) originates from a study of post-analysis software for immune sequencing data. In the study overall: Patients with relapsing-remitting, secondary progressive and progressive-relapsing multiple sclerosis courses were all represented.

The CDR3 totals 17 residues. The J segment lost 2 bases and the V segment lost 3 bases, leaving 10 bases of the junction unmatched. Per germline, CDR1 SNHLY and CDR2 FYNNEI. The TCR beta cDNA libraries contained unique molecular identifiers. TCRdb itself ran the PCR reads through MiXCR, one entry per CDR3 protein. The repertoire holds around 770,000 distinct CDR3 sequences, with more than 45% as singletons. On this clonotype: The target antigen is unknown.

Study outcomes and limitations: F measure grouped same-batch samples tightly together. Included in a set of 5 or 6 TRBV segments more frequent in patients than controls were TRBV5-6, TRBV5-1 and TRBV20-1. Controls' normalized Chao1 diversity significantly exceeded that of multiple sclerosis patients.

The clonotype originates from a girl under 18 with multiple sclerosis. The sequencing sample was made of blood. This chain uses TRBV2 with TRBJ1-2; 9 nucleotides match TRBD1. The CDR3 DNA reads TGTGCCAGCAGTGAGATGGACAGGGGAGGAGGAAACTATGGCTACACCTTC. Translating gives CASSEMDRGGGNYGYTF.